This T cell receptor (beta chain) is from a study of T cell responses to AZD1222 COVID-19 vaccine (dated by TCRdb to the early 2020s). A note on the overall study: Because spike-specific TCR depth and breadth did not differ between the two schedules, AZD1222 recipients who got a second dose at roughly 4 weeks were pooled with those who got a second dose at roughly 12 weeks. A total of around 240 trial participants underwent TCR sequencing, of whom roughly 210 had received two doses of AZD1222 and around 26 had received two doses of the MenACWY control vaccine. Trial participants were enrolled into age subgroups of 18-55, 56-69 and 70-plus years, which contained approximately 150, 28 and 58 TCR-sequenced participants, respectively.

The CDR3 regions of human TCRbeta chains were subjected to immunosequencing. Under the source paper's analysis protocol: TCRs in the repertoires were compared against a reference library of SARS-CoV-2-specific TCRs that had been generated with the MIRA antigen-specificity platform. Breadth was defined as the fraction of unique TCRs that were SARS-CoV-2-associated. Depth was defined as the fraction of total T cells that were SARS-CoV-2-associated. Using the MIRA data, each spike-specific TCR was mapped to the spike region that the TCR reacts to and placed in a CD4 or CD8 class. Log10-transformed breadth and depth values were compared by one-way ANOVA with Sidak's multiple comparisons tests. In TCRdb, the immuneACCESS table is reduced to in-frame sequences with V and J assigned. These tables do not hold every clone; where another copy was compared, an unresolved V gene accounts for under half, and the others remain unexplained. V and J calls and clone size are those listed in that table; D and trimming were worked out from the DNA. This sample gives about 97,000 clones in total; around 88% of them show up just once. Under 8.5% of the sample belongs to the ten largest clones.

V loses 5 bases of germline sequence and J loses 5 bases, and the interval between the two ends is 16 bases. The CDR3 sequence holds 14 residues, the cysteine and phenylalanine included. The read is trimmed to its CDR3 DNA, 42 bases read in frame from base 1. CDR1 LNHDA and CDR2 SQIVND were looked up in the germline V gene (reference sequence). The intended sense of this specimen's time point label: baseline before first vaccination. The vaccinee samples were drawn from two UK trials, COV001 and COV002, one of which was a single-blind randomized controlled phase 2/3 trial testing AZD1222 (ChAdOx1 nCoV-19) in healthy adults. Trial participant PBMC samples were collected at day 0 and day 28 after the second dose for TCRbeta chain sequencing. As to this clone: Its antigen remains unidentified. Per-nucleotide qualities are absent, and no much larger clonotype sits a single base away.

Study-wide conclusions, independent of this receptor: Most participants were white British and females outnumbered males, and the authors suggested that clonal diversity may have been underestimated. Because no day 14 peak-response samples were available, repertoires were characterized only after the peak T cell response. The whole spike protein was spanned by vaccine-associated CD4 TCRs, and dominant responses were seen in regions 160-218 and 743-854. Spike-specific TCR breadth and depth rose significantly after two AZD1222 doses compared with day 0 and with MenACWY recipients. Reportedly, close to half of the unique spike-specific TCRs recognized epitopes lying outside the regions that are mutated in the B.1.351 and B.1.1.7 variants. The 56-69-year group was small, and its depth increase did not reach significance, likely because of low power. Conclusions about previously exposed vaccinees are limited, since just five or six AZD1222 recipients were seropositive for SARS-CoV-2 at baseline.

The chain is assembled from TRBV19 and TRBJ2-7; the D gene is perhaps TRBD2, on 5 matching bases. This clonotype originated in an adult in good health. Material: peripheral blood, obtained on day 0 of AZD1222 vaccination. The encoded CDR3 is CASSGRRRNDEQYF. In nucleotide form, the sequence is TGTGCCAGTAGTGGGCGACGGAGGAACGACGAGCAGTACTTC.